This entry features one TCR beta chain sequence. Data came from immunoSEQ multiplex PCR; TCRdb stores just in-frame clones and leaves some out. The table lists about 100,000 clones, under 96% of them singletons, with approximately 0.21% in the top ten. This entry comes from a study of technical replicates of blood from several donors. CDR1 MGHRA and CDR2 YSYEKL come from the germline V gene. V was cut by 0 bases and J by 4 bases, with 12 bases left in between. CDR3 size: 16 residues. This TCR was recovered from a human donor in good health. The sequenced sample consisted of T cells isolated from PBMCs. The rearrangement uses TRBV4-1 and TRBJ2-2; the D is unclear. CDR3 in DNA: TGCGCCAGCAGCCAAGATCCCGACACAGCCACCGGGGAGCTGTTTTTT. Translation: CASSQDPDTATGELFF.